Each of the 27 T cell receptor beta chains below was sequenced from the same sample in a study of shared clonotypes between healthy human individuals. The assay was immunoSEQ multiplex PCR, and TCRdb's table has in-frame clones only and misses some. The sample yields about 1.5 million clones, more than 95% seen once. Sample: naive CD4+ T cells sorted from blood. Described subset: CD45RA+ positively selected. Receptors were obtained from a man aged 25-45 years in good health.

This clone was picked up one time. This sequence joins TRBV6-1 and TRBJ2-7; D is possibly TRBD2 (5 bases). V was pared by 4 bases and J by 1 base, with 14 bases between. Germline V lookup: CDR1 MNHNS, CDR2 SASEGT. The CDR3 loop spans 15 amino acids. The DNA of the CDR3 is TGTGCCAGCAGTGGGGGAAGAGGGCGATCCTACGAGCAGTACTTC. This encodes CASSGGRGRSYEQYF.

As to this clone: Without the conserved terminal phenylalanine or tryptophan, this CDR3 likely stems from a read error. The DNA is omitted, as the CDR3 cannot be located on it reliably, and the CDR3 follows TCRdb's listing. The V call is TRBV28, the J call TRBJ1-1. The CDR3 is 14 amino acids in total, end residues counted. Germline CDR1 MDHEN, CDR2 SYDVKM. CDR3: CASSSNPRRGPLGL.

V is TRBV7-9 and J is TRBJ2-7, with D maybe TRBD2 (6 bases). The CDR3 consists of 15 residues. Trimming removed 3 bases at V and 7 bases at J, with 19 bases between. Germline V gene data show CDR1 as SEHNR and CDR2 as FQNEAQ (reference sequence). CDR3 loop: CASSFELGSAGEQYF. CDR3 coding DNA: TGTGCCAGCAGCTTTGAATTAGGTTCGGCGGGAGAGCAGTACTTC.

V and J are TRBV2 and TRBJ2-1, with 8 nucleotides matching TRBD2. Germline V gene lookup returns CDR1 SNHLY and CDR2 FYNNEI. Unmatched junction bases numbered 6, after V lost 2 bases and J lost 9 bases. The CDR3 extends over 14 amino acids. The CDR3 nucleotides read TGTGCCAGCAGTGAACTAGCGGGCCCGAGTGAGCAGTTCTTC. Encoded protein: CASSELAGPSEQFF.

V gene TRBV15 combines with J gene TRBJ2-3; 7 bases fit TRBD1. The CDR3 spans 15 residues. J was trimmed by 5 bases and V by 0 bases; bases with no gene match: 5. Germline assignment: CDR1 LNHNV and CDR2 YYDKDF (reference sequence). This chain's CDR3 is CATSRDHRGGDTQYF. The DNA for the CDR3 is TGTGCCACCAGCAGAGATCACAGGGGTGGAGATACGCAGTATTTT.

The V gene is TRBV28, the J gene TRBJ2-7; a possible D gene is TRBD2 (6 bases). Germline CDR1 and CDR2: MDHEN and SYDVKM. This CDR3 is built from 14 residues. Deletions cut 7 bases from V and 5 bases from J, with 18 bases between. For the CDR3, the DNA is TGTGCCAGCACCTCCTCGACTAGTGTTCACGAGCAGTACTTC. As protein: CASTSSTSVHEQYF. The entire variable domain, with the rest obtained from reference TRBV28 and TRBJ2-7, is as follows: DVKVTQSSRYLVKRTGEKVFLECVQDMDHENMFWYRQDPGLGLRLIYFSYDVKMKEKGDIPEGYSVSREKKERFSLILESASTNQTSMYLCASTSSTSVHEQYFGPGTRLTVT.

The V and J genes are TRBV2 and TRBJ2-1; no reliable D call. Germline V gene sequence: CDR1 SNHLY, CDR2 FYNNEI. The V end was cut by 4 bases, the J end by 13 bases, with 17 bases between. The length of the CDR3 is 13 residues. This CDR3 is CASSGPSGGFQFF. DNA of the CDR3: TGTGCCAGCAGTGGCCCATCCGGCGGTTTTCAGTTCTTC.

The CDR3 nucleotides are TGCGCCAGCAGTCCGAGGACTAGGGGAGGAAATCGGGAGACCCAGTACTTC. Protein sequence: CASSPRTRGGNRETQYF. The gene calls are TRBV10-1 and TRBJ2-5; 7 bases are a match to TRBD2. Germline lookup yields CDR1 WNHNN and CDR2 SYGVQD (reference sequence). This CDR3 is built from 17 residues. V gave up 5 bases and J gave up 5 bases; unmatched junction bases: 17.

The V and J genes are TRBV18 and TRBJ1-1; D ambiguous. V lost 0 bases to trimming and J lost 1 base, with 9 bases between them. The CDR3 has 15 amino acids. Germline V CDR1 and CDR2: KGHSH, LQKENI. The CDR3 sequence: CASSPPAPRNTEAFF. For the CDR3, the DNA is TGTGCCAGCTCACCACCTGCTCCCCGGAACACTGAAGCTTTCTTT.

A note on this clone: The same CDR3 arises from other DNA sequences in this sample as well. The chain is built from TRBV28 and TRBJ2-4; the D gene is possibly TRBD2 (5 bases). The CDR3 is 14 amino acids. Germline CDR1 is MDHEN and CDR2 is SYDVKM. Trimming pared 2 bases from V and 0 bases from J, leaving 5 bases between. CDR3 sequence: CASSLGGAKNIQYF. CDR3 bases: TGTGCCAGCAGTTTAGGAGGAGCCAAAAACATTCAGTACTTC.

Notes on this clone: This specimen includes other DNA sequences encoding the same CDR3. The chain links TRBV6-5 to TRBJ1-5; the D is unclear. Germline V lookup: CDR1 MNHEY, CDR2 SVGAGI. V was pared by 0 bases and J by 2 bases, with 2 bases between. This CDR3 comprises 13 residues. As DNA, the CDR3 is TGTGCCAGCAGTTACTCGCGCAATCAGCCCCAGCATTTT. Its protein is CASSYSRNQPQHF.

V usage is TRBV4-3 and J usage is TRBJ2-1; 8 positions match TRBD2. CDR3 length equals 15 residues. The junction had 5 bases not matched to a gene; V was cut back by 4 bases and J by 3 bases. Germline values: CDR1 LGHNA, CDR2 YSLEER. The CDR3 DNA follows: TGCGCCAGCAGCCCAACGGGACTAGGCTACAATGAGCAGTTCTTC. Translated, it gives CASSPTGLGYNEQFF.

The chain couples TRBV7-6 to TRBJ2-5; 10 bases agree with TRBD1. In germline, CDR1 is SGHVS, CDR2 FNYEAQ. The CDR3 has 16 residues. Trimming at V came to 5 bases and at J to 4 bases, leaving 10 bases not matched to a gene. The CDR3 DNA sequence: TGTGCCAGCAGCATCCTCCCGGGACAGGGGCCAGAGACCCAGTACTTC. Amino acids: CASSILPGQGPETQYF.

The chain employs TRBV25-1 and TRBJ1-1, with no clear D. The CDR3 has 14 amino acids. V lost 8 bases to trimming and J lost 4 bases, with 17 bases between them. Per germline, CDR1 MGHDK and CDR2 SYGVNS. This chain's CDR3 is CASHPVGLSTEAFF. CDR3 bases: TGTGCCAGCCACCCCGTGGGCTTGAGCACTGAAGCTTTCTTT.

The V gene is TRBV6-1, the J gene TRBJ2-3; no firm D call. The germline CDR1 and CDR2 sequences are MNHNS and SASEGT. The V and J ends lost 0 bases and 8 bases respectively, with 6 bases between them. The CDR3 totals 12 residues. CDR3 sequence reads: CASSEALGTQYF. DNA of the CDR3: TGTGCCAGCAGTGAAGCGCTTGGTACGCAGTATTTT.

CDR3 in amino acids: CASSPVPTGELFF. CDR3 DNA sequence: TGCGCCAGCAGCCCCGTGCCCACCGGGGAGCTGTTTTTT. V usage is TRBV5-1 and J usage is TRBJ2-2; no clear D. Germline V gene data show CDR1 as SGHRS and CDR2 as YFSETQ. Trimming took 4 bases from V and 4 from J, leaving 8 bases between them. The CDR3 runs to 13 residues.

The chain employs TRBV7-8 and TRBJ2-5; possibly TRBD1 for D (5 bases). Per the germline V gene, CDR1 is SGHVS and CDR2 is FQNEAQ. The CDR3 contains 14 residues. Trimming left V 1 base short and J 4 bases short, with 10 bases between. The CDR3 loop is CASSLVPGLETQYF. CDR3 DNA sequence: TGTGCCAGCAGCTTAGTTCCAGGGCTAGAGACCCAGTACTTC.

J is TRBJ1-5 and V is TRBV20-1, with D perhaps matching TRBD1 (5 bases). Germline assignment: CDR1 DFQATT and CDR2 SNEGSKA (reference sequence). This CDR3 region has 11 residues. The V end lost 6 bases, the J end lost 8 bases, and 11 bases lay between the germline ends. CDR3 sequence reads: CSAVWGEPQHF. The CDR3 region has the DNA TGCAGTGCAGTTTGGGGGGAGCCCCAGCATTTT.

V is TRBV29-1 and J is TRBJ2-3; tentatively, D is TRBD2 (6 bases). Germline CDR1 SQVTM, CDR2 ANQGSEA. Deletions cut 4 bases from V and 4 bases from J, with 15 bases between. This CDR3 has 14 residues. CDR3 in amino acids: CSVGRDLGADTQYF. DNA for the CDR3: TGCAGCGTTGGCCGGGACTTGGGTGCAGATACGCAGTATTTT.

A note on this clone: The sample contains more than one DNA sequence encoding this CDR3. The chain combines TRBV9 with TRBJ2-3, with 7 bases aligning to TRBD2. This CDR3 is 14 amino acids long. CDR1 and CDR2 from the germline V gene are SGDLS and YYNGEE. The V gene end was trimmed by 0 bases and the J gene end by 3 bases; junction bases not matched to a gene: 1. The CDR3 region is CASSVDGRTDTQYF. DNA of the CDR3: TGTGCCAGCAGCGTAGACGGGAGGACAGATACGCAGTATTTT.

This chain links TRBV18 with TRBJ1-5; D might be TRBD1 (6 bases). V dropped 3 bases and J dropped 6 bases, with 15 bases sitting between them. Germline lookup yields CDR1 KGHSH and CDR2 LQKENI. CDR3 length equals 15 residues. CDR3 coding DNA: TGTGCCAGCTCACCTACGCCACAGGGAGTTCAGCCCCAGCATTTT. It specifies CASSPTPQGVQPQHF.

The V gene is TRBV4-3, the J gene TRBJ2-7; perhaps TRBD1 as D (6 bases). CDR3 size: 15 residues. CDR1 LGHNA and CDR2 YSLEER come from the germline V gene. Trimming took 0 bases from V and 1 from J, leaving 10 bases between them. Here the CDR3 reads CASSQDRTGSYEQYF. The CDR3 DNA is TGCGCCAGCAGCCAAGATCGAACAGGGTCCTACGAGCAGTACTTC.

The chain joins TRBV6-5 to TRBJ2-7; D might be TRBD1 or TRBD2, each matching 5 bases. The CDR3 runs to 14 residues. The V end was cut by 4 bases, the J end by 1 base, with 11 bases between. Per germline, CDR1 MNHEY and CDR2 SVGAGI. CDR3 in amino acids: CASSFGGGSYEQYF. DNA of the CDR3: TGTGCCAGCAGTTTCGGTGGGGGTTCCTACGAGCAGTACTTC.

The V call is TRBV19, the J call TRBJ2-1; possible D gene TRBD2, 5 bases. The CDR3 totals 17 residues. CDR1 is LNHDA and CDR2 is SQIVND in the germline V gene (reference sequence). V shed 1 base and J shed 2 bases, with 15 bases lying between them. The CDR3 DNA reads TGTGCCAGTAGTATAGGATTATTAGGGAGCGCCTACAATGAGCAGTTCTTC. Protein product: CASSIGLLGSAYNEQFF. Looking up the rest from reference TRBV19 and TRBJ2-1 gives the full variable domain: DGGITQSPKYLFRKEGQNVTLSCEQNLNHDAMYWYRQDPGQGLRLIYYSQIVNDFQKGDIAEGYSVSREKKESFPLTVTSAQKNPTAFYLCASSIGLLGSAYNEQFFGPGTRLTVL.

V usage is TRBV6-1 and J usage is TRBJ2-3; D is ambiguous. Germline lookup yields CDR1 MNHNS and CDR2 SASEGT. V was shortened by 6 bases and J by 2 bases, with 12 bases between the two germline ends. CDR3 length: 14 amino acids. CDR3 sequence (DNA): TGTGCCAGCAGCCAATTGGGGTACACAGATACGCAGTATTTT. Amino acid sequence: CASSQLGYTDTQYF.

V usage is TRBV2 and J usage is TRBJ2-1, with D hard to call. The CDR3 consists of 15 residues. Germline CDR1 and CDR2: SNHLY and FYNNEI. V dropped 0 bases and J dropped 5 bases, with 11 bases sitting between them. CDR3 nucleotides: TGTGCCAGCAGTGAAGCATTGGCCCGGAACAATGAGCAGTTCTTC. As protein: CASSEALARNNEQFF.

Comment on this clone: The sample carries other DNA sequences with the same CDR3. The CDR3 DNA sequence: TGTGCCAGCAGCGTAGCTGCGGCAGATACGCAGTATTTT. Protein sequence: CASSVAAADTQYF. The V and J genes are TRBV9 and TRBJ2-3, with no clear D. V shed 0 bases and J shed 4 bases, with 6 bases lying between them. The CDR3 extends over 13 amino acids. Germline loops: CDR1 SGDLS, CDR2 YYNGEE.